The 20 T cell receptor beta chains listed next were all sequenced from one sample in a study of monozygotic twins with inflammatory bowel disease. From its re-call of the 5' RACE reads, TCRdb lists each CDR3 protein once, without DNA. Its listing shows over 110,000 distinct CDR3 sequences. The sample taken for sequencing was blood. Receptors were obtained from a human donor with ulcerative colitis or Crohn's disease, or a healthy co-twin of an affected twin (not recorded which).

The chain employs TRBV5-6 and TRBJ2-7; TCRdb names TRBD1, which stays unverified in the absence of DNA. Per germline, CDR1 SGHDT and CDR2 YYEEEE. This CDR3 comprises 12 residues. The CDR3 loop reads CASSDTGREQYF.

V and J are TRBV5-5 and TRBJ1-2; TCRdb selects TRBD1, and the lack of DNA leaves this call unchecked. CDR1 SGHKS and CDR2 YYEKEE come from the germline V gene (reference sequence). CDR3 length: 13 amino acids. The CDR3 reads CASRGQGKYGYTF.

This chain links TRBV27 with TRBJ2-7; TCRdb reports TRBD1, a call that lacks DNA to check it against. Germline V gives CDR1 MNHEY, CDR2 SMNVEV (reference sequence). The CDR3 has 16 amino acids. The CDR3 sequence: CASSWDGTGGLYEQYF.

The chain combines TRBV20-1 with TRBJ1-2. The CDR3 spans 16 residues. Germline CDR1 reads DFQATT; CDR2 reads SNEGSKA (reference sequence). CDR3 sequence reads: CSAREGIPDMYYGYTF.

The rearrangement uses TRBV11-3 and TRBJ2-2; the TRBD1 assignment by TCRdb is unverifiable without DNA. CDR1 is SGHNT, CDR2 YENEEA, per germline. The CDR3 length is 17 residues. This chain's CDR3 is CASSSPHAGAGTGELFF. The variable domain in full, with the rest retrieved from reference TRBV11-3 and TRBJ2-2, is EAGVVQSPRYKIIEKKQPVAFWCNPISGHNTLYWYLQNLGQGPELLIRYENEEAVDDSQLPKDRFSAERLKGVDSTLKIQPAELGDSAVYLCASSSPHAGAGTGELFFGEGSRLTVL.

CDR3: CASSLASGNEAFF. The chain links TRBV7-6 to TRBJ1-1. Germline V gene lookup returns CDR1 SGHVS and CDR2 FNYEAQ. The CDR3 consists of 13 residues.

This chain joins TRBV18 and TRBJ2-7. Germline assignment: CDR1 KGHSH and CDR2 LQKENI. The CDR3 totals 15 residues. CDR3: CASSPWEQSTYEQYF.

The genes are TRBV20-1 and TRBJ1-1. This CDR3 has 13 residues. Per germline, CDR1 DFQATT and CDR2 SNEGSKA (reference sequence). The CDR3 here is CSARDRLPAEAFF.

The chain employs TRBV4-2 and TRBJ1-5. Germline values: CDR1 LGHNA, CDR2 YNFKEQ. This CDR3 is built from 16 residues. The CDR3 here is CASSQGAGEGNQPQHF.

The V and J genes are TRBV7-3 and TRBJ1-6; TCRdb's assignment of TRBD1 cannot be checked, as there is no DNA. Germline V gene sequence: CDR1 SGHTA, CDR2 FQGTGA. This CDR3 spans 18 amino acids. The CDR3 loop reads CASSLSGGRSSYNSPLHF.

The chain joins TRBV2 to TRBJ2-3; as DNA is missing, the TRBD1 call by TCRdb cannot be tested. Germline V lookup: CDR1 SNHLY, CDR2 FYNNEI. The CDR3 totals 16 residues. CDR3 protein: CASSQDRGANTDTQYF.

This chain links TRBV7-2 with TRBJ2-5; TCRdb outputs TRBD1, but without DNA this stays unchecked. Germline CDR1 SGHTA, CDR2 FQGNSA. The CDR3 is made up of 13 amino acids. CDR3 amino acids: CASSPTGLETQYF.

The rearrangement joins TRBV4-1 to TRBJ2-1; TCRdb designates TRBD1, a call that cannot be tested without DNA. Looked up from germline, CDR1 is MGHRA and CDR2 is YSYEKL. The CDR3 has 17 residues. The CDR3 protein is CASSQVAAGQGINEQFF.

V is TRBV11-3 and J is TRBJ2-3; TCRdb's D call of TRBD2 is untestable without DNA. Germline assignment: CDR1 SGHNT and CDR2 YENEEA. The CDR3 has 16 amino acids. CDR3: CASSRSGGSGTDTQYF.

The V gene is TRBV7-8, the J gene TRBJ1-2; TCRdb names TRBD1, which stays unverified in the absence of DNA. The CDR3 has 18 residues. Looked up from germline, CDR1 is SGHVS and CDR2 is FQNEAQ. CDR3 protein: CASSLRGERDVHFYGYTF.

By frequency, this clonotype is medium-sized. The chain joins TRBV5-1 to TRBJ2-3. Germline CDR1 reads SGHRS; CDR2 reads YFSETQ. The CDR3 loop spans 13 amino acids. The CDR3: CASGVDGTDTQYF.

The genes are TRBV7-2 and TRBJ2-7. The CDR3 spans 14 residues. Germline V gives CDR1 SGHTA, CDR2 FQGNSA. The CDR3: CASSLGRTFYEQYF.

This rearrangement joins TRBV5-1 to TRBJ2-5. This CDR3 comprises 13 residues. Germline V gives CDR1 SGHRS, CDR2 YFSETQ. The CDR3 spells CASSTSVGETQYF.

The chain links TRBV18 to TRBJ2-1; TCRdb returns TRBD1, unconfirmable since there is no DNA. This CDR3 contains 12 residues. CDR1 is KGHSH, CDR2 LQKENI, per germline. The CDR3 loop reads CASLDSYNEQFF.

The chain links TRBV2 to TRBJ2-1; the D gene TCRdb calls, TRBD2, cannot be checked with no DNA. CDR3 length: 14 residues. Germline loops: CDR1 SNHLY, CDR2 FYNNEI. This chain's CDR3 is CASSGTNPYNEQFF.